This TCR beta chain is from a study of blood T cell repertoires in COVID-19. Study background: Samples taken during acute and convalescent COVID-19 were collected in the United States, Italy and Spain. T cells, B-cell-depleted T cells, or PBMCs supplied cDNA or gDNA.

This CDR3 is 16 amino acids long. The V gene's germline CDR1 is MNHEY and CDR2 SMNVEV (reference sequence). After removal of 3 bases from V and 10 bases from J, the junction contained 9 bases not matched to a gene. Methods used by the authors: The authors estimated nucleated cell counts from reference gene primer amplification. Sequenced by immunoSEQ multiplex PCR; TCRdb stores in-frame clones only, minus some. The D gene and trimming were derived from the DNA, and the V and J assignments and clone size from that table. Seen here are hundreds of thousands of clones, approximately 87% observed once, and the top ten hold about 9.1%.

This TCR derives from a human donor in a cohort sampled during active COVID-19. V is TRBV27 and J is TRBJ1-6; 10 positions match TRBD1. The sample was peripheral blood. As DNA, the CDR3 is TGTGCCAGCAGTTTGGTGGGGGACAGGGGCAACTCACCCCTCCACTTT. Translating gives CASSLVGDRGNSPLHF.